This T cell receptor (beta chain) was sequenced in a study of T-cell memory formation after mild COVID-19. Unmatched junction bases numbered 9, after V lost 2 bases and J lost 2 bases. The CDR3 covers 17 residues. Germline V gene data show CDR1 as MNHEY and CDR2 as SVGEGT. TCRdb re-called the 5' RACE reads through MiXCR, storing one row per CDR3 protein. The sample records a few hundred thousand distinct CDR3 sequences, 16% being singletons. This clonotype has only a few counts. The gene calls are TRBV6-2 or TRBV6-3 and TRBJ2-3; 8 bases are shared with TRBD2. The receptor was derived from a man younger than 30 who had mild COVID-19 (a few samples of this study predate the infection). Cell type and time point are not known. The sample was PBMCs or a T cell subset sorted from them (not recorded which). The CDR3 sequence: CASSYRGAGGNTDTQYF. In DNA, the CDR3 is TGTGCCAGCAGTTACCGGGGCGCGGGGGGAAACACAGATACGCAGTATTTT.